This TCR beta chain was observed in a study of metastatic and nonmetastatic thyroid tumors. Study information: The study looked at repertoires side by side in blood and in tumor or nodule tissue from malignant and benign thyroid patients.

The authors' processing: CDR3 differences across clinicopathological groups were used to build a distant-metastasis classifier for papillary thyroid cancer. TCRdb re-processed the PCR reads through MiXCR. These V and J calls originate from TCRdb's pipeline instead of the authors' own analysis. The sample lists approximately 38,000 clones, about 15% seen once, with around 3.9% in the top ten. The germline V and J ends were trimmed by 5 bases and 5 bases, with 9 bases remaining between them. CDR1 and CDR2 (germline): MDHEN, SYDVKM. The CDR3 covers 12 residues. This clone has ten or more counts. Thyroid surgery was performed in patients who had received no treatment beforehand.

The receptor was derived from a female donor with papillary thyroid cancer or a benign thyroid nodule (not recorded which). Some clones in this sample may be carry-over from other donors' samples. Specimen: blood. This chain links TRBV28 with TRBJ1-2; no clear D gene. The CDR3, as DNA: TGTGCCAGCAGTGAACGTACATATGGCTACACCTTC. Translation gives CASSERTYGYTF.